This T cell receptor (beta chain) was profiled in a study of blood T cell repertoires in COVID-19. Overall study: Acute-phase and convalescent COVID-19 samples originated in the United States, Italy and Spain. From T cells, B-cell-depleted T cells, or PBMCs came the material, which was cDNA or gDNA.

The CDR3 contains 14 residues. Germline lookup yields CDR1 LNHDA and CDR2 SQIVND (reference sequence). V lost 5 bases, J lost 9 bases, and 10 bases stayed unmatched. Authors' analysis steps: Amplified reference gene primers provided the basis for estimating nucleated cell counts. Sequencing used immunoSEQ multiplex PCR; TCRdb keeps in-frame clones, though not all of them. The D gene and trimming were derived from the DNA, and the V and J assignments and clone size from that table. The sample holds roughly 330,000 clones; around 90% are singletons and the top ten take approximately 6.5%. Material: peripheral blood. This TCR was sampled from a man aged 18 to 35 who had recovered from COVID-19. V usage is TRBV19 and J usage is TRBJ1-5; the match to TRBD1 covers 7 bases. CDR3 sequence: CASSRWDSPSPQHF. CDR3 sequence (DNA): TGTGCCAGTAGTCGATGGGACAGCCCTTCGCCCCAGCATTTT.